The 5 T cell receptor beta chains presented below share a single source sample, sequenced in a study of shared clonotypes between healthy human individuals. This table comes from immunoSEQ multiplex PCR, and its TCRdb copy is limited to in-frame clones, with some not included. Among some 900,000 clones listed, 76% were seen once. The source material was memory CD4+ T cells sorted from blood. Specified subset: CD45RA-negative fraction. The receptors shown here come from a man aged 18 to 35 in good health.

The chain couples TRBV5-6 to TRBJ1-1; TRBD1 aligns across 8 bases. The V segment lost 4 bases and the J segment 5 bases; nucleotides outside the gene matches: 10. CDR1 and CDR2 (germline): SGHDT, YYEEEE. The CDR3 has 15 amino acids. CDR3 loop: CASSPVTGAGTEAFF. The CDR3, as DNA: TGTGCCAGCAGCCCTGTGACAGGGGCGGGGACTGAAGCTTTCTTT. The full variable domain, rest sourced from reference TRBV5-6 and TRBJ1-1, is DAGVTQSPTHLIKTRGQQVTLRCSPKSGHDTVSWYQQALGQGPQFIFQYYEEEERQRGNFPDRFSGHQFPNYSSELNVNALLLGDSALYLCASSPVTGAGTEAFFGQGTRLTVV.

The V and J genes are TRBV5-6 and TRBJ2-7, with D maybe TRBD1 (6 bases). V lost 2 bases to trimming and J lost 4 bases, with 16 bases between them. Germline values: CDR1 SGHDT, CDR2 YYEEEE. This CDR3 contains 15 residues. As DNA, the CDR3 is TGTGCCAGCAGCTTAGGGACATTCAAGGGGTACGAGCAGTACTTC. Its protein product is CASSLGTFKGYEQYF.

The V call is TRBV6-1, the J call TRBJ1-1; the match to TRBD1 covers 7 bases. J gave up 12 bases and V 3 bases, and 7 bases lay outside the gene matches. The CDR3 totals 12 residues. The germline CDR1 and CDR2 sequences are MNHNS and SASEGT. The CDR3 loop is CASSETGKKSFF. DNA of the CDR3: TGTGCCAGCAGTGAGACAGGGAAGAAATCTTTCTTT.

The J gene is TRBJ1-4, the V gene TRBV9; 10 bases are a match to TRBD1. Losses at the gene ends were 2 bases for V and 8 bases for J; bases not matched to a gene: 6. Germline V lookup: CDR1 SGDLS, CDR2 YYNGEE. The CDR3 spans 15 residues. CDR3 sequence (DNA): TGTGCCAGCAGCGTTTACCCGGGACAGGGGGAAAAACTGTTTTTT. This encodes CASSVYPGQGEKLFF.

This chain joins TRBV25-1 and TRBJ2-3, with 16 bases fitting TRBD2. The CDR3 sequence is 17 residues long. Trimming took 5 bases from V and 6 from J; bases not matched to a gene: 8. Germline V CDR1 and CDR2: MGHDK, SYGVNS. The CDR3 spells CASSKPGTSGRADTQYF. CDR3 bases: TGTGCCAGCAGTAAACCCGGGACTAGCGGGAGGGCGGATACGCAGTATTTT.